The 6 T cell receptor beta chains below come from one sample, sequenced in a study of T cells of healthy individuals. TCRdb fed the 5' RACE reads into MiXCR, producing one record per CDR3 protein. The profile shows tens of thousands of distinct CDR3 sequences, roughly 14% of them singletons. These TCRs come from a human donor in good health.

There are many counts of this clonotype. The chain carries TRBV20-1 and TRBJ1-2; TRBD1 aligns across 8 bases. From germline, CDR1 is DFQATT and CDR2 SNEGSKA (reference sequence). The CDR3 runs 13 residues. Trimming at V came to 4 bases and at J to 3 bases, leaving 4 bases not matched to a gene. CDR3 in amino acids: CSANRGSDYGYTF. The CDR3 DNA is TGCAGTGCTAACAGGGGGTCTGACTATGGCTACACCTTC.

This clonotype was detected once. This chain's CDR3 is CASSTPSGRASNTGELFF. The CDR3 nucleotides read TGTGCCAGCTCAACCCCTAGCGGGAGAGCCTCGAACACCGGGGAGCTGTTTTTT. The genes are TRBV12-3 or TRBV12-4 and TRBJ2-2, with 10 bases identical to TRBD2. This CDR3 has 18 amino acids. The V and J ends lost 8 bases and 0 bases, in that order; junction bases with no gene match: 12.

This clonotype was observed a handful of times. The CDR3 DNA is TGCAGCGTTGTCTCCAGGGTGGGGACCTTTGAAGCTTTCTTT. It encodes CSVVSRVGTFEAFF. V gene TRBV29-1 combines with J gene TRBJ1-1; tentatively, D is TRBD1 (5 bases). The CDR3 consists of 14 residues. Germline V lookup: CDR1 SQVTM, CDR2 ANQGSEA. V lost 4 bases to trimming and J lost 7 bases, with 19 bases between them.

V gene TRBV10-3 combines with J gene TRBJ1-5; no reliable D call. The V gene's germline CDR1 is ENHRY and CDR2 SYGVKD. CDR3 length: 17 amino acids. V shed 4 bases and J shed 0 bases, with 16 bases lying between them. In DNA, the CDR3 is TGTGCCATCAGTGGAGGACCGCTCAATTTTAGCAATCAGCCCCAGCATTTT. Amino acid sequence: CAISGGPLNFSNQPQHF.

This clonotype was seen more than once but under ten times. The V call is TRBV20-1, the J call TRBJ2-3; D is perhaps TRBD2 (7 bases). The CDR3 covers 12 residues. The ends were cut back, 7 bases at V and 2 bases at J, with 10 bases in the middle. Germline V lookup: CDR1 DFQATT, CDR2 SNEGSKA (reference sequence). The CDR3 loop is CSGGGATDTQYF. The CDR3 nucleotides read TGCAGTGGAGGGGGGGCCACAGATACGCAGTATTTT.

This clonotype was recorded many times. The rearrangement uses TRBV29-1 and TRBJ2-7; TRBD1 matches at 12 bases. Germline assignment: CDR1 SQVTM and CDR2 ANQGSEA. The J segment lost 3 bases and the V segment lost 1 base, leaving 7 bases of the junction unmatched. This CDR3 comprises 16 residues. Here the CDR3 reads CSVEAPGQGAIYEQYF. CDR3 DNA sequence: TGCAGCGTTGAAGCTCCGGGACAGGGGGCCATCTACGAGCAGTACTTC.